These 9 T cell receptor beta chains came from one sample sequenced in a study of cytomegalovirus exposure and HLA in healthy donors. The study ran its PCR with 60 Vbeta and 13 Jbeta primers. Data came from immunoSEQ multiplex PCR; TCRdb stores just in-frame clones and leaves some out. The table records under 150,000 clones, 82% of them present only once. Sequences were obtained from PBMCs. All receptors derive from a woman aged 18-29 years in good health and CMV-seronegative.

This clone turned up a few times. The chain joins TRBV11-3 to TRBJ1-2, with 8 bases fitting TRBD1. The germline gives CDR1 SGHNT, CDR2 YENEEA. V was pared by 5 bases and J by 6 bases, with 5 bases of the junction left unmatched. This CDR3 is built from 13 residues. The CDR3 nucleotides read TGTGCCAGCAGCCCGGGACAGGCGCATGGCTACACCTTC. It encodes CASSPGQAHGYTF. The variable domain in full, with the rest retrieved from reference TRBV11-3 and TRBJ1-2, is EAGVVQSPRYKIIEKKQPVAFWCNPISGHNTLYWYLQNLGQGPELLIRYENEEAVDDSQLPKDRFSAERLKGVDSTLKIQPAELGDSAVYLCASSPGQAHGYTFGSGTRLTVV.

The gene calls are TRBV15 and TRBJ2-7, with D unclear. CDR1 is LNHNV and CDR2 is YYDKDF in the germline V gene (reference sequence). Trimming left V 3 bases short and J 2 bases short, with 14 bases between. There are 15 residues in the CDR3. The CDR3 sequence is CATSRARIGTYEQYV. CDR3 DNA: TGTGCCACCAGCAGGGCGAGGATTGGAACCTACGAGCAGTACGTC.

This clone was seen only a few times. V is TRBV21-1 and J is TRBJ2-6; the table calls TRBD2, which could not be checked here. TRBV21-1 is listed as a pseudogene. This CDR3 contains 11 residues. Here the CDR3 reads CATPWANVLTF. CDR3 DNA: TGTGCCACTCCTTGGGCCAACGTCCTGACTTTC.

This rearrangement joins TRBV4-1 to TRBJ1-5; 10 nucleotides align to TRBD1. Germline CDR1 is MGHRA and CDR2 is YSYEKL. V lost 4 bases and J lost 6; bases outside the gene matches: 6. The CDR3 runs 15 residues. CDR3 nucleotides: TGCGCCAGCAGCCCAATTGACAGGGGGCTTCAGCCCCAGCATTTT. Encoded protein: CASSPIDRGLQPQHF.

V usage is TRBV5-1 and J usage is TRBJ1-1, with 10 bases that match TRBD1. The ends lost 3 bases at V and 4 bases at J; junction bases unmatched: 9. CDR1 is SGHRS, CDR2 YFSETQ, per germline. This CDR3 is built from 16 residues. The CDR3 loop reads CASSWAGTGEGTEAFF. CDR3 bases: TGCGCCAGCAGCTGGGCCGGGACAGGGGAGGGCACTGAAGCTTTCTTT.

V is TRBV2 and J is TRBJ2-5; possibly TRBD1 for D (5 bases). The germline V gene has CDR1 SNHLY and CDR2 FYNNEI. The V end lost 6 bases, the J end lost 2 bases, and 13 bases lay between the germline ends. This CDR3 has 14 residues. As DNA, the CDR3 is TGTGCCAGCAGCCAAAGACAGACGCAAGAGACCCAGTACTTC. Amino acid sequence: CASSQRQTQETQYF.

The V gene is TRBV18, the J gene TRBJ1-4; D is ambiguous. V lost 4 bases, J lost 4 bases, and 10 bases lay in between. Germline loops: CDR1 KGHSH, CDR2 LQKENI. CDR3 length equals 14 residues. The CDR3 nucleotides are TGTGCCAGCTCACGGCGGGCCCTTAATGAAAAACTGTTTTTT. Translated, it gives CASSRRALNEKLFF.

The chain combines TRBV11-2 with TRBJ1-5, with TRBD1 matching 11 bases. Germline lookup yields CDR1 SGHAT and CDR2 FQNNGV. This CDR3 comprises 14 residues. The V gene end was trimmed by 4 bases and the J gene end by 6 bases; junction bases not matched to a gene: 2. CDR3 sequence reads: CASSSDRGRQPQHF. CDR3 sequence (DNA): TGTGCCAGCAGCTCGGACAGGGGGCGTCAGCCCCAGCATTTT.

This clone turned up a few times. The gene calls are TRBV6-6 and TRBJ2-6, with D possibly TRBD1 on 6 matching bases. Germline V lookup: CDR1 MNHNY, CDR2 SVGAGI (reference sequence). V lost 5 bases to trimming and J lost 1 base, with 9 bases between them. This CDR3 has 15 amino acids. CDR3 loop: CASSTQGSGANVLTF. For the CDR3, the DNA is TGTGCCAGCAGTACCCAGGGGTCTGGGGCCAACGTCCTGACTTTC.